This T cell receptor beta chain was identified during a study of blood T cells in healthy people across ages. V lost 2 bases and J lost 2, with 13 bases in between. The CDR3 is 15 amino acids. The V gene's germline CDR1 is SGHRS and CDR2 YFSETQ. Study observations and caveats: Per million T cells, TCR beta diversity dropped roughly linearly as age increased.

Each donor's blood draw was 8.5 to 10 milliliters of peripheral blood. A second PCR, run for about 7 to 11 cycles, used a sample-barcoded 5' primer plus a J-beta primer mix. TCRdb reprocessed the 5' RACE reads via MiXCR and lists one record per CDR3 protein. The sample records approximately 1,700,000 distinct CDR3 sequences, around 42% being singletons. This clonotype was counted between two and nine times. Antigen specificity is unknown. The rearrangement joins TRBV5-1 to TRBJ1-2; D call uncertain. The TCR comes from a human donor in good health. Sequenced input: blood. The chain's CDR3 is CASSLDPGRNYGYTF. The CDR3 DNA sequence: TGCGCCAGCAGCTTAGACCCCGGACGGAACTATGGCTACACCTTC.